The entry that follows covers one T cell receptor (beta chain) sequence. Its specificity is unknown. In TCRdb, the reads were re-called with MiXCR into one record per CDR3 protein. The table shows tens of thousands of distinct CDR3 sequences, with approximately 46% occurring only once. The entry originates in a study of T cell repertoires in cytomegalovirus infection. The source material was CD8+ T cells from cultured PBMCs, sampled from culture after CMV antigen stimulation. The clonotype originates from a human donor in good health (CMV status not recorded). Some clones in this sample may be carry-over from other donors' samples.

DNA of the CDR3: TGTGCCAGCAGCTTAGAACTGCTCATAGGGAGGGAGACAGATACGCAGTATTTT. This encodes CASSLELLIGRETDTQYF. The rearrangement uses TRBV11-2 and TRBJ2-3; TRBD2 agrees at 7 bases. CDR1 is SGHAT, CDR2 FQNNGV, per germline. V shed 0 bases and J 3 bases; nucleotides not matched to a gene: 12. The CDR3 loop spans 18 amino acids.